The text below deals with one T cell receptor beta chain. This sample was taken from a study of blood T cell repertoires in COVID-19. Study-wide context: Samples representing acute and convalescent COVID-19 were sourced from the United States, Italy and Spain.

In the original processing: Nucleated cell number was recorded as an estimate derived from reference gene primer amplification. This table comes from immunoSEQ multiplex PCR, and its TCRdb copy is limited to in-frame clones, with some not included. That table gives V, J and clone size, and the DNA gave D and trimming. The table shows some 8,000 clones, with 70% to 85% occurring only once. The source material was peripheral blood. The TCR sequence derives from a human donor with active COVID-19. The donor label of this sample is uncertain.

The CDR3 is CASSQRSTDTQYF. The CDR3 bases are TGTGCCAGCAGCCAGAGGAGCACAGATACGCAGTATTTT. The chain has TRBV3-1 (or the pseudogene TRBV3-2) and TRBJ2-3; D unclear. The CDR3 is made up of 13 amino acids. V lost 3 bases and J 0 bases, leaving 4 bases between the germline ends. Looked up from germline, CDR1 is LGHDT and CDR2 is YNNKEL (reference sequence).